This TCR beta chain was sequenced during a study of human T cells and chemical hapten exposure. Between the trimmed V and J ends, which lost 7 bases and 2 bases, there was a span of 10 bases. This CDR3 has 12 amino acids. Germline V gene data show CDR1 as GTSNPN and CDR2 as SVGIG (reference sequence). The table lists this clonotype with many counts. As for time point: pre-sensitization, week 0. Stated treatment: therapeutic diphenylcyclopropenone sensitization with weekly scalp DPC. Unique molecular identifiers were attached to individual cDNA molecules during library preparation. MiXCR was run by TCRdb on the RACE reads, yielding one entry per CDR3 protein. The sample carries over 300,000 distinct CDR3 sequences, roughly 4.6% recorded once.

The TCR sequence derives from a woman aged 45 to 65 with alopecia areata. Some clones in this sample may be carry-over from other donors' samples. The input for sequencing was whole blood, taken in connection with sensitization to the hapten diphenylcyclopropenone (DPC). This rearrangement joins TRBV30 to TRBJ2-3; D is perhaps TRBD1 or TRBD2 (5 bases each). CDR3 region: CASRGDTDTQYF. CDR3 coding DNA: TGTGCCTCACGAGGGGACACAGATACGCAGTATTTT.